Listed below are T cell receptor beta chains from one sample, sequenced in a study of a mutant IDH1 vaccine in newly diagnosed glioma. No antigen has been assigned to these receptors. Sequencing was performed with immunoSEQ multiplex PCR; in TCRdb, only in-frame clones are kept and a portion is missing. The repertoire holds under 50,000 clones, with approximately 90% as singletons. This sample comprised PBMCs, obtained from a glioma patient whose treatment included an IDH1 peptide vaccine. The receptors shown here come from a man in his fifties or sixties with glioma. CDR3s leave out the opening cysteine and the closing phenylalanine or tryptophan.

cdr3_length	v_call	cdr3_aa
14	TRBV4-2	ASSQAVGAGGDTQY
11	TRBV5-1	ASSLGGTDTQY
14	TRBV5-6	ASSSATGALQETQY
14	TRBV5-1	ATALQQLGTEETQY
13	TRBV7-2	ASSSVGTTHSPLH
11	TRBV5-4	ASSFSENYGYT
13	TRBV6-6	ASSYSGGESYEQY
12	TRBV28	ASSLRTGTYGYT
12	TRBV9	ASSDGPHTDTQY
13	TRBV10-3	AISENDREDQPQH
12	TRBV14	ASSPFGTGPEAF
11	TRBV5-6	ASSLSGPYEQY
16	TRBV9	ASSGATQAGGPLHEQY
14	TRBV7-9	ASSFLLGGPTDTQY
13	TRBV4-1	ASSPGGQGWTEAF
13	TRBV28	ASSFSAGTTYGQY
12	TRBV9	ASSVGGRVYEQY
12	TRBV19	ASSPRQYTGELF
11	TRBV4-2	ASSLPSEVIYT
11	TRBV10-3	AIRLGTSNEQY
14	TRBV4-3	ASSHSRGGTGYGYT
13	TRBV2	ASSVSGQPTREQF
12	TRBV5-1	ASSLGLATYEQY
13	TRBV7-9	ASSLGGRVSDEQF
11	TRBV7-8	ASSMGLDYGYT
13	TRBV7-2	ASSRTRSRQETQY
12	TRBV19	ASVSGGTYNEQF
13	TRBV30	AWSARGAGLNGYT
13	TRBV2	ASRIDSTNTGELF
11	TRBV30	AWRVLPGEGYT
12	TRBV5-6	ASSSGTSTYEQY
14	TRBV5-6	ASSRTGTKINQPQH
14	TRBV10-3	AISEGGAHSNQPQH
12	TRBV11-3	ASSLAGPGDTQY
12	TRBV7-2	ASRGGVSTDTQY
14	TRBV11-2	ASSLLTGALGNTQY